The rows below give T cell receptor beta chains drawn from one sample of a study of T-cell memory formation after mild COVID-19. TCRdb analysed the 5' RACE reads with MiXCR anew, one entry per CDR3 protein. The table records 350,000 to 500,000 distinct CDR3 sequences, approximately 19% of them present only once. Sample: PBMCs or a T cell subset sorted from them (not recorded which). The receptors stem from a young man who had mild COVID-19 (a few samples of this study predate the infection). Cell type and time point are not known. The CDR3 runs from the conserved cysteine through the conserved F or W.

j_gene | v_gene | CDR3aa
TRBJ2-3 | TRBV19 | CASRLGQAFTDTQYF
TRBJ1-5 | TRBV7-2 | CASSSDMRVNQPQHF
TRBJ1-5 | TRBV20-1 | CSARDITGQPQHF
TRBJ1-2 | TRBV13 | CASSFQGRENYGYTF
TRBJ2-2 | TRBV12-3/TRBV12-4 | CASSWTAIAGELFF
TRBJ2-3 | TRBV5-1 | CASSPLASGVVLTQYF
TRBJ1-2 | TRBV20-1 | CSARYSGEDYGYTF
TRBJ1-5 | TRBV7-2 | CASSLFEGFNQPQHF
TRBJ2-1 | TRBV6-5 | CASSYRLAGDPQFF
TRBJ1-6 | TRBV9 | CASTGGAGDNSPLHF
TRBJ1-6 | TRBV2 | CASARTGDSPLHF
TRBJ1-1 | TRBV20-1 | CSARVGTGNTEAFF
TRBJ2-3 | TRBV4-1 | CASSQDRTGWGTDTQYF
TRBJ2-3 | TRBV7-2 | CASSFSRGRIDTQYF